A selection of T cell receptor beta chains follows, all from one sample in a study of blood T cells in healthy people across ages. Using its own MiXCR run on the 5' RACE reads, TCRdb lists one record per CDR3 protein. Here the sample spans over a million distinct CDR3 sequences, 59% being singletons. The specimen was blood. These receptors were obtained from a man aged 18 to 35 in good health. The conserved cysteine and the conserved F or W are not part of the CDR3 here. The order of the fields is J gene, clone size, V gene, CDR3 protein. Rows give clone size only sometimes, using once, few, many, or a class for an expanded clone.

J gene: TRBJ2-7
clone size: -
V gene: TRBV29-1
CDR3 protein: SLWGDSGSEQY

J gene: TRBJ1-2
clone size: -
V gene: TRBV20-1
CDR3 protein: SASDRNSYGYT

J gene: TRBJ2-3
clone size: -
V gene: TRBV20-1
CDR3 protein: SARYSFTDTQY

J gene: TRBJ2-2
clone size: -
V gene: TRBV7-8
CDR3 protein: ASSPGVASNTGELF

J gene: TRBJ1-2
clone size: few
V gene: TRBV7-9
CDR3 protein: ASSPPSRTYGYT

J gene: TRBJ2-3
clone size: once
V gene: TRBV5-1
CDR3 protein: ASSSETGLSTDTQY

J gene: TRBJ2-5
clone size: -
V gene: TRBV7-8
CDR3 protein: ASSFSARAALLETQY

J gene: TRBJ2-1
clone size: -
V gene: TRBV4-2
CDR3 protein: ASSQEQLAGYNEQF

J gene: TRBJ2-3
clone size: once
V gene: TRBV7-2
CDR3 protein: ASSLAAMGTDTQY

J gene: TRBJ2-7
clone size: few
V gene: TRBV7-9
CDR3 protein: ASSLSEAIHEQY

J gene: TRBJ2-1
clone size: few
V gene: TRBV29-1
CDR3 protein: SVEESRNNEQF

J gene: TRBJ1-2
clone size: -
V gene: TRBV6-2/TRBV6-3
CDR3 protein: ASSYAETDQTNCGCT

J gene: TRBJ2-3
clone size: -
V gene: TRBV2
CDR3 protein: ASSPGRPDTQY

J gene: TRBJ1-4
clone size: -
V gene: TRBV11-2
CDR3 protein: ASSESGTVNEKLF

J gene: TRBJ2-7
clone size: -
V gene: TRBV7-6
CDR3 protein: ASSLGASGFTYEQY

J gene: TRBJ2-7
clone size: -
V gene: TRBV19
CDR3 protein: ASSILDRPYEQY

J gene: TRBJ2-7
clone size: -
V gene: TRBV20-1
CDR3 protein: SARARNDEQY

J gene: TRBJ2-3
clone size: few
V gene: TRBV6-2/TRBV6-3
CDR3 protein: ASTQPRGQNFTDTQY

J gene: TRBJ2-1
clone size: -
V gene: TRBV7-9
CDR3 protein: ASSPRNNEQF

J gene: TRBJ2-5
clone size: -
V gene: TRBV7-7
CDR3 protein: ASSPNGGQETQY

J gene: TRBJ2-1
clone size: -
V gene: TRBV27
CDR3 protein: ASRNTDYNEQF

J gene: TRBJ2-4
clone size: -
V gene: TRBV4-2
CDR3 protein: ASSQDLVSGGAKNIQY

J gene: TRBJ2-1
clone size: few
V gene: TRBV6-5
CDR3 protein: ASSYSTTGDNEQF

J gene: TRBJ2-7
clone size: -
V gene: TRBV5-1
CDR3 protein: ASSLGNWEQY

J gene: TRBJ1-1
clone size: -
V gene: TRBV20-1
CDR3 protein: SARDRRAEAF

J gene: -
clone size: few
V gene: TRBV4-1
CDR3 protein: ASSQARDSLHEQY

J gene: TRBJ2-3
clone size: -
V gene: TRBV27
CDR3 protein: ASRDGGTDTQY

J gene: TRBJ2-3
clone size: -
V gene: TRBV5-1
CDR3 protein: ASSLPSWTGGSADTQY

J gene: TRBJ2-7
clone size: -
V gene: TRBV29-1
CDR3 protein: SVEIWQEFSYEQY

J gene: TRBJ1-2
clone size: -
V gene: TRBV29-1
CDR3 protein: SVEETAPGYT

J gene: TRBJ1-1
clone size: few
V gene: TRBV15
CDR3 protein: ATSREGANTEAF

J gene: TRBJ1-1
clone size: -
V gene: TRBV13
CDR3 protein: ASSLGVGGKHTEAF

J gene: TRBJ1-4
clone size: -
V gene: TRBV25-1
CDR3 protein: ASSDRYNEKLF

J gene: TRBJ2-7
clone size: -
V gene: TRBV5-1
CDR3 protein: ASSLAGISYEQY

J gene: TRBJ2-1
clone size: -
V gene: TRBV6-2/TRBV6-3
CDR3 protein: ASRGMADGPSYNEQF

J gene: TRBJ1-6
clone size: -
V gene: TRBV12-3/TRBV12-4
CDR3 protein: ASSGWGMDSPLH

J gene: TRBJ2-4
clone size: few
V gene: TRBV4-1
CDR3 protein: ASSQVSVQGIDRLAKNIQY

J gene: -
clone size: -
V gene: TRBV21-1
CDR3 protein: ASSKVGRGGYEQY

J gene: TRBJ1-5
clone size: -
V gene: TRBV6-5
CDR3 protein: ASSYASRDRVSNQPQH

J gene: TRBJ2-5
clone size: -
V gene: TRBV3-1
CDR3 protein: ASSQVSPYGETQY

J gene: TRBJ2-2
clone size: -
V gene: TRBV9
CDR3 protein: ASRLRAGTGELF

J gene: TRBJ2-2
clone size: -
V gene: TRBV27
CDR3 protein: ASSSKRYIAGTGELF

J gene: TRBJ2-1
clone size: -
V gene: TRBV6-4
CDR3 protein: ASSDSANNEQF

J gene: TRBJ2-6
clone size: -
V gene: TRBV9
CDR3 protein: ASSHISQMWESGANVLT

J gene: TRBJ1-1
clone size: -
V gene: TRBV2
CDR3 protein: ASSGRTGVTEAF

J gene: TRBJ1-2
clone size: -
V gene: TRBV27
CDR3 protein: ASSLSTGAAHGYT

J gene: TRBJ2-1
clone size: few
V gene: TRBV15
CDR3 protein: ATSDTLGGSGASYNEQF

J gene: TRBJ1-6
clone size: -
V gene: TRBV20-1
CDR3 protein: SARTGGGNSPLH